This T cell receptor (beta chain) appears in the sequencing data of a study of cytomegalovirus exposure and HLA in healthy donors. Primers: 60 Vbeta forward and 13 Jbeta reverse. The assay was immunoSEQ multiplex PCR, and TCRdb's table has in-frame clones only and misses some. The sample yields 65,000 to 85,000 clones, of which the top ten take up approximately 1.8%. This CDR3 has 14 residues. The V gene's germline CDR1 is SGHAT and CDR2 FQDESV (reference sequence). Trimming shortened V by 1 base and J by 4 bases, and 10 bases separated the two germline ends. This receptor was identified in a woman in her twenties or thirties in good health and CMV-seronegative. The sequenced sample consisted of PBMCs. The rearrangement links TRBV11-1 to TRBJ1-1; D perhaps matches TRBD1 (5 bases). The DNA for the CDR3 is TGTGCCAGCAGCTTAGGTCTCCAGGGCACTGAAGCTTTCTTT. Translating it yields CASSLGLQGTEAFF.